Listed below are T cell receptor beta chains from one sample, sequenced in a study of PD-L1 blockade in urothelial cancer. Assay: immunoSEQ multiplex PCR; the TCRdb copy retains only in-frame clones and omits some. Of 38,000 or so clones in the sample, 85% were seen once. Sequencing used PBMCs, obtained around atezolizumab (anti-PD-L1) treatment. The receptors come from a man older than 75 with urothelial cancer. The CDR3 runs from the conserved cysteine through the conserved F or W. D genes are given only for firm matches. Size is stated for part of the rows, as once, few or many counts, or as a class when the clone is expanded.

d_call,v_call,clone_size,j_call,cdr3_aa,cdr3_nt
TRBD1,TRBV6-5,.,TRBJ2-7,CASSPTGTPYEQYF,TGTGCCAGCAGCCCGACAGGGACACCCTACGAGCAGTACTTC
.,TRBV30,.,TRBJ1-1,CAWGHTEAFF,TGTGCCTGGGGGCACACTGAAGCTTTCTTT
.,TRBV25-1,.,TRBJ1-5,CASSTWIETQPQHF,TGTGCCAGCAGTACTTGGATTGAGACACAGCCCCAGCATTTT
TRBD1,TRBV5-1,.,TRBJ2-7,CASSSGGQGSYEQYF,TGCGCCAGCAGCTCTGGGGGACAGGGGTCCTACGAGCAGTACTTC
TRBD1,TRBV5-1,.,TRBJ1-2,CASSIDRGGGYTF,TGCGCCAGCAGCATTGACAGGGGGGGTGGCTACACCTTC
.,TRBV30,.,TRBJ2-6,CAWNRNTKYSGANVLTF,TGTGCCTGGAACAGGAATACCAAATACTCTGGGGCCAACGTCCTGACTTTC
TRBD2,TRBV27,.,TRBJ2-1,CASSHPVSGGGIEQFF,TGTGCCAGCAGCCATCCGGTTTCCGGGGGGGGGATTGAGCAGTTCTTC
TRBD1,TRBV5-4,.,TRBJ2-6,CASSLEQGAAGANVLTF,TGTGCCAGCAGCTTGGAACAGGGGGCAGCTGGGGCCAACGTCCTGACTTTC
.,TRBV19,.,TRBJ1-1,CASSIDRDTEAFF,TGTGCCAGTAGTATCGATCGGGATACTGAAGCTTTCTTT
.,TRBV11-2,.,TRBJ2-1,CASSLGSGYYNEQFF,TGTGCCAGCAGCTTAGGAAGCGGGTACTACAATGAGCAGTTCTTC
TRBD2,TRBV5-1,.,TRBJ2-1,CASSPRGGLAGSEQFF,TGCGCCAGCAGCCCGCGCGGTGGCCTAGCGGGCAGTGAGCAGTTCTTC
TRBD1,TRBV5-5,.,TRBJ2-7,CASSRDRYEQYF,TGTGCCAGCAGTCGGGACAGGTACGAGCAGTACTTC
TRBD2,TRBV4-3,.,TRBJ2-1,CASSQDASGRKVNEQFF,TGCGCCAGCAGCCAAGATGCTAGCGGGAGAAAGGTAAATGAGCAGTTCTTC
TRBD1,TRBV7-2,.,TRBJ2-5,CASSPIGGDRDVTQYF,TGTGCCAGCAGCCCAATTGGGGGGGACAGGGATGTGACCCAGTACTTC
TRBD1,TRBV27,few,TRBJ1-4,CASQRGTGGEKLFF,TGTGCCAGTCAAAGGGGGACAGGGGGCGAAAAACTGTTTTTT
TRBD1,TRBV10-3,once,TRBJ1-3,CAISESTGASWSGNTIYF,TGTGCCATCAGTGAGTCGACAGGGGCGTCATGGTCTGGAAACACCATATATTTT
.,TRBV6-6,.,TRBJ2-3,CASSRIGGTDTQYF,TGTGCCAGCAGCCGGATAGGGGGCACAGATACGCAGTATTTT
TRBD1,TRBV5-5,few,TRBJ1-2,CASSLFGGQGEGYGYTF,TGTGCCAGCAGCTTGTTTGGGGGCCAGGGGGAAGGGTATGGCTACACCTTC
.,TRBV5-6,.,TRBJ1-5,CASSITPSSNQPQHF,TGTGCCAGCAGCATTACCCCCAGTAGCAATCAGCCCCAGCATTTT
TRBD2,TRBV19,.,TRBJ2-5,CASSIAQTSSGETQYF,TGTGCCAGTAGTATAGCCCAGACTAGCTCCGGCGAGACCCAGTACTTC
TRBD1,TRBV27,few,TRBJ1-2,CASSASGTEGGYTF,TGTGCCAGCAGTGCGTCCGGGACAGAGGGTGGCTACACCTTC
TRBD1,TRBV18,.,TRBJ2-1,CASSPPTGGTYNEQFF,TGTGCCAGCTCACCACCGACAGGGGGAACCTACAATGAGCAGTTCTTC
TRBD2,TRBV14,.,TRBJ2-1,CASSQEVIAGYNEQFF,TGTGCCAGCAGCCAAGAAGTTATAGCGGGGTACAATGAGCAGTTCTTC
TRBD2,TRBV4-3,.,TRBJ2-1,CASSQEVDGRAYNEQFF,TGCGCCAGCAGCCAAGAGGTTGACGGGAGGGCATACAATGAGCAGTTCTTC
TRBD2,TRBV29-1,.,TRBJ2-1,CSVAGNSGSGGEQFF,TGCAGCGTGGCAGGGAATAGCGGGAGTGGCGGTGAGCAGTTCTTC
.,TRBV30,few,TRBJ1-1,CAWSWRTDTEAFF,TGTGCCTGGAGTTGGAGGACAGACACTGAAGCTTTCTTT
TRBD2,TRBV6-1,.,TRBJ2-3,CASSDVSSGLRDTQYF,TGTGCCAGCAGTGACGTCTCTAGCGGCCTCCGAGATACGCAGTATTTT
TRBD1,TRBV30,.,TRBJ1-1,CAWTTETGENTEAFF,TGTGCCTGGACCACAGAGACAGGGGAGAACACTGAAGCTTTCTTT
.,TRBV6-6,.,TRBJ1-2,CASSLGQGLGYTF,TGTGCCAGCAGTTTGGGCCAGGGGCTGGGCTACACCTTC
.,TRBV7-9,.,TRBJ2-2,CASSLITGVKNTGELFF,TGTGCCAGCAGCTTAATTACGGGAGTGAAGAACACCGGGGAGCTGTTTTTT
TRBD1,TRBV19,.,TRBJ2-2,CASRTGTAITGELFF,TGTGCCAGTAGAACCGGGACAGCGATCACCGGGGAGCTGTTTTTT
TRBD1,TRBV16,.,TRBJ1-1,CASSPLGQGGQEAFF,TGTGCCAGCAGCCCCCTCGGACAGGGGGGACAAGAAGCTTTCTTT
.,TRBV11-2,.,TRBJ2-7,CASSLKQGGEQYF,TGTGCCAGCAGCTTAAAACAAGGAGGCGAGCAGTACTTC
TRBD1,TRBV5-4,.,TRBJ2-1,CASSPRDSNEQFF,TGTGCCAGCAGCCCCAGGGACAGCAATGAGCAGTTCTTC
TRBD2,TRBV27,.,TRBJ2-7,CASSSPWTSGTYEQYF,TGTGCCAGCAGCTCGCCGTGGACTAGCGGGACCTACGAGCAGTACTTC